In this sample, the clone carrying this TCR beta chain turned up many times. The sample comes from a study of neurological immune-mediated disorders. Over 170 million TCR-beta sequences (from 15-18 subjects) were yielded by each sequencing run. TCRdb fed the 5' RACE reads into MiXCR, producing one record per CDR3 protein. The repertoire holds about 22,000 distinct CDR3 sequences, less than 11% seen once, with less than 25% in the top ten. The CDR3 has 15 amino acids. Germline trimming cut 4 bases from V and 7 bases from J; bases unmatched to any gene: 10. Sample: PBMCs. The V gene is TRBV12-3 or TRBV12-4, the J gene TRBJ2-5; the match to TRBD2 covers 9 bases. The source is a woman aged 55-69 years with HTLV-1-associated myelopathy (HAM/TSP). The CDR3 loop is CASSSGTSRVGTQYF. CDR3 nucleotide sequence: TGTGCCAGCAGTTCCGGGACTAGCCGGGTGGGGACCCAGTACTTC.